This T cell receptor (beta chain) was captured in a study of blood T cell repertoires in COVID-19. Sequencing used immunoSEQ multiplex PCR; TCRdb keeps in-frame clones, though not all of them. The sample shows 290,000 or so clones, approximately 82% of them seen only once. The specimen sequenced was PBMCs or T cells enriched from blood (not recorded which). This TCR was sampled from a man aged 35 to 55 who had been exposed to COVID-19.

This CDR3 reads CASNEGSNQPQHF. In nucleotides, the CDR3 is TGTGCCAGTAATGAGGGTAGCAATCAGCCCCAGCATTTT. The rearrangement joins TRBV19 to TRBJ1-5; D gene ambiguous. V was trimmed by 7 bases and J by 0 bases, leaving 7 bases between them. This CDR3 is 13 amino acids long. CDR1 is LNHDA, CDR2 SQIVND, per germline (reference sequence).